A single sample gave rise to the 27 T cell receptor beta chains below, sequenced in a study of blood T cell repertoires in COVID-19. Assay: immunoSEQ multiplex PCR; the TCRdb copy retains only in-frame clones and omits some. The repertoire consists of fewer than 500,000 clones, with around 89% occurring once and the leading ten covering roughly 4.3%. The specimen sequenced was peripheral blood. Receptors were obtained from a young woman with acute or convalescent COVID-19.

The CDR3 sequence is CASSYDGTPGEKLFF. DNA for the CDR3: TGTGCCAGCAGTTACGACGGGACACCGGGTGAAAAACTGTTTTTT. V and J are TRBV6-5 and TRBJ1-4; possible D gene TRBD1, 6 bases. CDR3 length: 15 residues. CDR1 MNHEY and CDR2 SVGAGI come from the germline V gene. Trimming left V 2 bases short and J 7 bases short, with 14 bases between.

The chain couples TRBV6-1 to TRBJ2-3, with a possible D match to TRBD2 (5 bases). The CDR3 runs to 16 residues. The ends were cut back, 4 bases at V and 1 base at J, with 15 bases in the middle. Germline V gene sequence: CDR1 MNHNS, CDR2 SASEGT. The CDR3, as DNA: TGTGCCAGCAGTGCCGGACTGTCCGCTGGCACAGATACGCAGTATTTT. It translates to CASSAGLSAGTDTQYF.

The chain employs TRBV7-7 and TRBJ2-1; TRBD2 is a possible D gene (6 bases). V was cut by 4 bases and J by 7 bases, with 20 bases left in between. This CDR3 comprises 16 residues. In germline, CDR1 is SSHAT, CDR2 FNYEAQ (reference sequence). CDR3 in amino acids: CASSSYPRGLSNEQFF. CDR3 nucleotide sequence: TGTGCCAGCAGCTCCTACCCGCGGGGTCTTTCAAATGAGCAGTTCTTC.

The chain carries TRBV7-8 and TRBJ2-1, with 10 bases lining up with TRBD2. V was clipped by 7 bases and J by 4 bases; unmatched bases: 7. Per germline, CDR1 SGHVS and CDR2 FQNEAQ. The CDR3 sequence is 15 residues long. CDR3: CASNFGAGGYNEQFF. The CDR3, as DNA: TGTGCCAGCAACTTCGGAGCGGGGGGGTACAATGAGCAGTTCTTC.

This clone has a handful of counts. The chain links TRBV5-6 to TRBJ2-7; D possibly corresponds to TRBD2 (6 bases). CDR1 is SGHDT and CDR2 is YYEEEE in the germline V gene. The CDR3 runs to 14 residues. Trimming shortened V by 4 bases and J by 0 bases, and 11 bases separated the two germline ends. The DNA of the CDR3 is TGTGCCAGCAGCGCGGGATCGAGCTCCTACGAGCAGTACTTC. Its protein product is CASSAGSSSYEQYF. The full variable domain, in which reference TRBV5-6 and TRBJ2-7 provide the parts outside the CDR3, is DAGVTQSPTHLIKTRGQQVTLRCSPKSGHDTVSWYQQALGQGPQFIFQYYEEEERQRGNFPDRFSGHQFPNYSSELNVNALLLGDSALYLCASSAGSSSYEQYFGPGTRLTVT.

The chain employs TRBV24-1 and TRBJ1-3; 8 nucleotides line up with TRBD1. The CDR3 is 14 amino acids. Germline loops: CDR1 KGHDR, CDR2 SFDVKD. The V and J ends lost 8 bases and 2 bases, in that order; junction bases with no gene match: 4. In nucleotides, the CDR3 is TGTGCCACCAACCGGACAGGGCCTGGAAACACCATATATTTT. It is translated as CATNRTGPGNTIYF.

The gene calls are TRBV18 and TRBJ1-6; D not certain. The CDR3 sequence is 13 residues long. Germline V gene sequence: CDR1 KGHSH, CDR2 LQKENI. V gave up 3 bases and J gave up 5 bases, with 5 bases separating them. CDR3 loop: CASSPQDNSPLHF. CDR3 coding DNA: TGTGCCAGCTCACCCCAGGATAATTCACCCCTCCACTTT.

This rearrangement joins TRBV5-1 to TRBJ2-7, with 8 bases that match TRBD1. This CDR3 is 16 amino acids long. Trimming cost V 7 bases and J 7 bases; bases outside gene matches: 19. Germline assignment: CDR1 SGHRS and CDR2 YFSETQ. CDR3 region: CASARDRGDQGSEQYF. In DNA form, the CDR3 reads TGCGCCAGCGCCCGTGACAGGGGCGACCAAGGTTCGGAGCAGTACTTC.

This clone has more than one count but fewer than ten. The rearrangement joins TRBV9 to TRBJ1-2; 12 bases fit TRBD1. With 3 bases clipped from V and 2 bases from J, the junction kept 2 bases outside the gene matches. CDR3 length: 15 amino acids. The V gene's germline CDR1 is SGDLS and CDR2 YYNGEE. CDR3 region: CASSAGTGGNYGYTF. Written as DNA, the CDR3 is TGTGCCAGCAGCGCGGGGACAGGGGGCAACTATGGCTACACCTTC.

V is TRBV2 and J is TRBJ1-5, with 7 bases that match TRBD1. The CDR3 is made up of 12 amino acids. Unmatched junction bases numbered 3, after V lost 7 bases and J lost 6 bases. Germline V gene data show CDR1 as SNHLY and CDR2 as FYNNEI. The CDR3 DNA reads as TGTGCCAGCAAGGACAGGTTTCAGCCCCAGCATTTT. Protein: CASKDRFQPQHF. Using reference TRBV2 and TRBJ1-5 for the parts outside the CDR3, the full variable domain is EPEVTQTPSHQVTQMGQEVILRCVPISNHLYFYWYRQILGQKVEFLVSFYNNEISEKSEIFDDQFSVERPDGSNFTLKIRSTKLEDSAMYFCASKDRFQPQHFGDGTRLSIL.

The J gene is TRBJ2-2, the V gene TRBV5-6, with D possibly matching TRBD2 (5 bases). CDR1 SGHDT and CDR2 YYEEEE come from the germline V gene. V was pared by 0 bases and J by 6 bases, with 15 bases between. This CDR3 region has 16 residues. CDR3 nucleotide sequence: TGTGCCAGCAGCTTGGCTTGGCAAGGAGGTTCCGGGGAGCTGTTTTTT. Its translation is CASSLAWQGGSGELFF.

CDR3 protein: CASSERQGNTGELFF. DNA for the CDR3: TGTGCCAGCAGCGAGCGACAGGGGAACACCGGGGAGCTGTTTTTT. The chain carries TRBV9 and TRBJ2-2; 7 bases match TRBD1. The CDR3 has 15 amino acids. The V gene end was trimmed by 3 bases and the J gene end by 1 base; junction bases not matched to a gene: 3. Germline V gene data show CDR1 as SGDLS and CDR2 as YYNGEE.

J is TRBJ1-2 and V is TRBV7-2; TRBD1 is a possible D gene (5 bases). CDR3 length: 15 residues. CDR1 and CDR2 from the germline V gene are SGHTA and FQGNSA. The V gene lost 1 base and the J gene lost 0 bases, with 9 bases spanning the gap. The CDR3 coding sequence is TGTGCCAGCAGCTTAGGGTCGACAGCTAACTATGGCTACACCTTC. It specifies CASSLGSTANYGYTF.

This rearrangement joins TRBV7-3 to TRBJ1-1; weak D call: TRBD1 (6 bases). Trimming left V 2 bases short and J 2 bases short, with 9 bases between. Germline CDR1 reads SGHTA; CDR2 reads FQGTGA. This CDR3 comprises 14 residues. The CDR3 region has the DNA TGTGCCAGCAGCTTAGGGGGGGCAAACACTGAAGCTTTCTTT. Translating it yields CASSLGGANTEAFF.

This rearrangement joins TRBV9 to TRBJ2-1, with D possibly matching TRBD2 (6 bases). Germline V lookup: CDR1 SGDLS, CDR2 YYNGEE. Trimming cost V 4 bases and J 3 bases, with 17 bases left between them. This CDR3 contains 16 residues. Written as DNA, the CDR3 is TGTGCCAGCAGCCCCGAGACTAGTCGAGGCTACAATGAGCAGTTCTTC. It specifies CASSPETSRGYNEQFF.

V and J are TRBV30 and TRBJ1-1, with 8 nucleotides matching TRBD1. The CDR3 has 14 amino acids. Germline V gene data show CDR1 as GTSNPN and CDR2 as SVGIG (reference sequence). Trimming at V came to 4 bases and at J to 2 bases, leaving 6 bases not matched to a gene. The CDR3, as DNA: TGTGCCTGGAAATCACAGGGGGGTAACACTGAAGCTTTCTTT. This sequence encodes CAWKSQGGNTEAFF.

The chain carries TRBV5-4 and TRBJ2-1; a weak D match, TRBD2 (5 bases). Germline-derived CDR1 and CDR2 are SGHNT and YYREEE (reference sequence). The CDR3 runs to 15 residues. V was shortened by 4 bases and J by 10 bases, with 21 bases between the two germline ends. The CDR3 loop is CASSSGAVQTEEQFF. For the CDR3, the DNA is TGTGCCAGCAGCAGCGGTGCGGTCCAAACAGAGGAGCAGTTCTTC.

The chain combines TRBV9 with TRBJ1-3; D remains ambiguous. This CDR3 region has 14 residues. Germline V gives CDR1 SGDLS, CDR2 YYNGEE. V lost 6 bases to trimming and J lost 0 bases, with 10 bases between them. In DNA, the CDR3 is TGTGCCAGCACCCGGGAGAGCTCTGGAAACACCATATATTTT. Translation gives CASTRESSGNTIYF.

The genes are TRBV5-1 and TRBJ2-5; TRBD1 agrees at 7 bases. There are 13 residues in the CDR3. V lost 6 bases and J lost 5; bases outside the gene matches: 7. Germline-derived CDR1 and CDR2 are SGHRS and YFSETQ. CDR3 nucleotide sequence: TGCGCCAGCAAGGACAGGCTAGGGGAGACCCAGTACTTC. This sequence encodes CASKDRLGETQYF.

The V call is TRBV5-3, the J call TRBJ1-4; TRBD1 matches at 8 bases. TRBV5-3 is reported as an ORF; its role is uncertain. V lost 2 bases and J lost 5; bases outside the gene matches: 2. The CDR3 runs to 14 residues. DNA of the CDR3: TGTGCCAGAAGCTTTCGACAGGGGAATGAAAAACTGTTTTTT. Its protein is CARSFRQGNEKLFF.

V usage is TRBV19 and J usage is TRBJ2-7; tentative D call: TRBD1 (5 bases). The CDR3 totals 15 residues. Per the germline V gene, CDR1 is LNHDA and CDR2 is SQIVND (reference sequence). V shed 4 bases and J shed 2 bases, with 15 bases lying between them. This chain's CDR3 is CASSSLGARTYEQYF. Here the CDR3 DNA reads TGTGCCAGTAGTAGCTTAGGGGCGCGGACCTACGAGCAGTACTTC. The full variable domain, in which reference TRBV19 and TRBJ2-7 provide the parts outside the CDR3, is DGGITQSPKYLFRKEGQNVTLSCEQNLNHDAMYWYRQDPGQGLRLIYYSQIVNDFQKGDIAEGYSVSREKKESFPLTVTSAQKNPTAFYLCASSSLGARTYEQYFGPGTRLTVT.

The CDR3 loop reads CASNTRYLRDRGWEKYGYTF. The CDR3 DNA reads TGTGCCAGTAATACCAGATACCTCCGGGACAGGGGATGGGAAAAATATGGCTACACCTTC. The chain is built from TRBV19 and TRBJ1-2, with 10 bases matching TRBD1. Trimming took 7 bases from V and 5 from J; bases not matched to a gene: 25. CDR3 size: 20 residues. The V gene's germline CDR1 is LNHDA and CDR2 SQIVND (reference sequence).

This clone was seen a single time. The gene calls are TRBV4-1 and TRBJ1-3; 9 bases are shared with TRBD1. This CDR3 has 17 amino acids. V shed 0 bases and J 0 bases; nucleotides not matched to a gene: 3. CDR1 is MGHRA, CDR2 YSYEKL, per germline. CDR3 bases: TGCGCCAGCAGCCAAGAAGGGACAGGGTTCTCTGGAAACACCATATATTTT. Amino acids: CASSQEGTGFSGNTIYF.

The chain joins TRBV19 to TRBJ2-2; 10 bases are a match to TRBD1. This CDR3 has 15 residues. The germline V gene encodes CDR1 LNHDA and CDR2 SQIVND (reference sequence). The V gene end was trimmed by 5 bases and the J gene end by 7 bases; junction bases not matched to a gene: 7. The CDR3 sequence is CASSLSGTGVGELFF. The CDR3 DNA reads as TGTGCCAGTAGTCTATCCGGGACAGGGGTCGGGGAGCTGTTTTTT.

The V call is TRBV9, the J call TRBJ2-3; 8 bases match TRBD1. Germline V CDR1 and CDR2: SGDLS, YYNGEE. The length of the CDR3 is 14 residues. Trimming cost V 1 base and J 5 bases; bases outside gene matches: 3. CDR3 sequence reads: CASSVFGQGDTQYF. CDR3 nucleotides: TGTGCCAGCAGCGTATTCGGACAGGGAGATACGCAGTATTTT.

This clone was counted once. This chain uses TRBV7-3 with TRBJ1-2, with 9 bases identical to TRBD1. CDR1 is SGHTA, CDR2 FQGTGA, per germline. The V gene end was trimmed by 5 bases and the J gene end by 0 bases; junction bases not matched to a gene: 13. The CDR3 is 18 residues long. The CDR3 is CASSPNPSGQGPNYGYTF. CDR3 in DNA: TGTGCCAGCAGCCCCAACCCCTCAGGACAGGGGCCTAACTATGGCTACACCTTC.

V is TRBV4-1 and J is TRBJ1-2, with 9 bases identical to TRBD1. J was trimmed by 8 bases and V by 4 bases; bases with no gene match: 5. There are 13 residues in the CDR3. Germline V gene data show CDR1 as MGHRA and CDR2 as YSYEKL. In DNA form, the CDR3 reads TGCGCCAGCAGCCTGGACAGGGGCTGGGGCTACACCTTC. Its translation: CASSLDRGWGYTF.